Below, one T cell receptor (beta chain) is given with its context. Germline V CDR1 and CDR2: DFQATT, SNEGSKA (reference sequence). V was trimmed by 3 bases and J by 10 bases, leaving 12 bases between them. The CDR3 spans 11 residues. Generated by immunoSEQ multiplex PCR, the TCRdb table keeps only in-frame clones and is missing some. The sample holds a few hundred thousand clones, over 75% seen once. This record belongs to a study of blood T cell repertoires in COVID-19. The overall study: Samples representing acute and convalescent COVID-19 were sourced from the United States, Italy and Spain.

The sequence derives from a human donor in a cohort sampled during active COVID-19. The chain employs TRBV20-1 and TRBJ2-5; D remains ambiguous. Sequenced material: peripheral blood. As DNA, the CDR3 is TGCAGTGCTAGGCGGAACGAGGACCAGTACTTC. It is translated as CSARRNEDQYF.